This TCR beta chain is drawn from a study of cytotoxic CD8 clonotypes in ibrutinib-treated CLL. Points from the study as a whole: Relative to age-matched healthy donors, clonality at baseline was higher, and it tracked circulating CD8+ T-cell counts.

About 1.8 micrograms of genomic DNA came from cryopreserved PBMCs for TCR beta libraries. Of note for this clone: No antigen is known for it.

The sequencing depth, 1 in 200,000 to 1 in 1 million T cells, was the target. Using immunoSEQ multiplex PCR, the repertoire was profiled, and TCRdb retains in-frame clones only, with some absent. The sample includes approximately 130,000 clones, 80% to 90% of them seen just once. The CDR3 loop spans 11 amino acids. V shed 6 bases and J 11 bases; nucleotides not matched to a gene: 6. Germline loops: CDR1 SGHVS, CDR2 FNYEAQ. The sequences come from PBMCs, collected after 24 months of ibrutinib treatment. The chain recombines TRBV7-6 with TRBJ1-1; the match to TRBD1 covers 7 bases. This TCR came from a human donor with chronic lymphocytic leukemia. This chain's CDR3 is CASSFRGKAFF. The CDR3 DNA reads TGTGCCAGCAGTTTCAGGGGGAAGGCTTTCTTT.